The 32 T cell receptor beta chains reported below all come from one sample, sequenced in a study of blood T cells in healthy people across ages. For the second PCR, which ran for 7 to 11 cycles, a sample-barcoded 5' primer and a J-beta primer mix were used. A single record per CDR3 protein comes from TCRdb applying MiXCR to the 5' RACE reads. The repertoire holds 550,000 to 750,000 distinct CDR3 sequences, around 21% seen once, with 3.5% to 4% in the top ten. The specimen sequenced was blood. Source of these receptors: a man aged 70-80 years in good health.

In this sample, this clonotype turned up many times. The genes are TRBV6-6 and TRBJ1-4, with D perhaps matching TRBD1 (5 bases). The CDR3 has 12 amino acids. V lost 5 bases to trimming and J lost 7 bases, with 8 bases between them. The germline CDR1 and CDR2 sequences are MNHNY and SVGAGI (reference sequence). The CDR3 DNA is TGTGCCAGCAGTCAGGGCGGTGAAAAACTGTTTTTT. Encoded protein: CASSQGGEKLFF.

This chain joins TRBV28 and TRBJ2-3, with D possibly TRBD2 on 5 matching bases. CDR3 length equals 15 residues. CDR1 and CDR2 (germline): MDHEN, SYDVKM. V lost 6 bases and J 0 bases, leaving 13 bases between the germline ends. DNA of the CDR3: TGTGCCAGCAGGACCCCCCGGGGTAGCACAGATACGCAGTATTTT. This sequence encodes CASRTPRGSTDTQYF.

The chain links TRBV7-3 to TRBJ1-6; D gene ambiguous. The CDR3 loop spans 15 amino acids. The germline CDR1 and CDR2 sequences are SGHTA and FQGTGA. V gave up 7 bases and J gave up 6 bases, with 16 bases separating them. The CDR3, as DNA: TGTGCCAGCACTAGGGTAGCAGGCCCTAATTCACCCCTCCACTTT. It translates to CASTRVAGPNSPLHF. Looking up the rest from reference TRBV7-3 and TRBJ1-6 gives the full variable domain: GAGVSQTPSNKVTEKGKYVELRCDPISGHTALYWYRQSLGQGPEFLIYFQGTGAADDSGLPNDRFFAVRPEGSVSTLKIQRTERGDSAVYLCASTRVAGPNSPLHFGNGTRLTVT.

The sample holds a few counts of this clonotype. The chain recombines TRBV20-1 with TRBJ2-1, with 14 bases that match TRBD2. This CDR3 region has 17 residues. CDR1 and CDR2 from the germline V gene are DFQATT and SNEGSKA (reference sequence). The ends lost 5 bases at V and 5 bases at J; junction bases unmatched: 11. CDR3 amino acids: CSASLGLAGDRDNEQFF. CDR3 sequence (DNA): TGCAGTGCTTCCCTGGGACTAGCGGGAGATCGGGACAATGAGCAGTTCTTC.

V gene TRBV7-2 combines with J gene TRBJ2-3, with TRBD1 as a possible D gene (6 bases). CDR1 and CDR2 from the germline V gene are SGHTA and FQGNSA. This CDR3 spans 15 amino acids. The ends were cut back, 3 bases at V and 2 bases at J, with 12 bases in the middle. In DNA form, the CDR3 reads TGTGCCAGCAGCTTCCTACAGGGACACACAGATACGCAGTATTTT. Its protein product is CASSFLQGHTDTQYF.

The DNA of the CDR3 is TGTGCCAGCAGCTTAAGGTCAGGGGGAGATACGCAGTATTTT. Translated: CASSLRSGGDTQYF. The J gene is TRBJ2-3, the V gene TRBV7-2; 7 nucleotides align to TRBD1. The V gene's germline CDR1 is SGHTA and CDR2 FQGNSA. The CDR3 sequence is 14 residues long. The J segment lost 5 bases and the V segment lost 2 bases, leaving 4 bases of the junction unmatched.

This clonotype was observed at least ten times. At one end the junction does not follow the germline gene, possibly because of a read error. The J gene is TRBJ2-5, the V gene TRBV5-1; D may match TRBD1 or TRBD2 (6 bases each). Germline CDR1 SGHRS, CDR2 YFSETQ. The CDR3 loop spans 14 amino acids. CDR3 amino acids: CASSLGGGQETQYF. In nucleotides, the CDR3 is TGTGCCAGCAGTTTAGGAGGGGGCCAAGAGACCCAGTACTTC. Together with reference TRBV5-1 and TRBJ2-5, the CDR3 gives the full variable domain: KAGVTQTPRYLIKTRGQQVTLSCSPISGHRSVSWYQQTPGQGLQFLFEYFSETQRNKGNFPGRFSGRQFSNSRSEMNVSTLELGDSALYLCASSLGGGQETQYFGPGTRLLVL.

This chain joins TRBV6-2 or TRBV6-3 and TRBJ2-5, with TRBD1 identical over 10 bases. CDR3 length: 13 residues. The germline V gene has CDR1 MNHEY and CDR2 SVGEGT. V lost 5 bases and J lost 11; bases outside the gene matches: 8. The CDR3 region has the DNA TGTGCCAGCAGTACGACAGGACAGGGGGAGCAGTACTTC. It specifies CASSTTGQGEQYF.

This clonotype was recorded at least ten times. The chain uses TRBV5-1 and TRBJ2-3; D possibly corresponds to TRBD1 (6 bases). CDR3 size: 15 residues. The V gene's germline CDR1 is SGHRS and CDR2 YFSETQ. V was shortened by 3 bases and J by 2 bases, with 13 bases between the two germline ends. CDR3 protein: CASSSRGETTDTQYF. The DNA of the CDR3 is TGCGCCAGCAGCTCCAGGGGTGAGACCACAGATACGCAGTATTTT.

This clonotype was counted at least ten times. The chain combines TRBV7-8 with TRBJ2-1; TRBD2 agrees at 12 bases. This CDR3 contains 17 residues. Germline-derived CDR1 and CDR2 are SGHVS and FQNEAQ. Trimming cost V 3 bases and J 0 bases; bases outside gene matches: 3. The CDR3 here is CASSFQTSGSSYNEQFF. CDR3 sequence (DNA): TGTGCCAGCAGCTTCCAGACTAGCGGGAGCTCCTACAATGAGCAGTTCTTC.

This clonotype was picked up a small number of times. This chain uses TRBV9 with TRBJ2-2; a possible D gene is TRBD2 (7 bases). Trimming left V 3 bases short and J 7 bases short, with 19 bases between. The CDR3 contains 16 residues. Germline V gives CDR1 SGDLS, CDR2 YYNGEE. This chain's CDR3 is CASSEREGGGVGELFF. CDR3 DNA: TGTGCCAGCAGCGAGAGGGAGGGGGGCGGTGTCGGGGAGCTGTTTTTT.

This chain joins TRBV20-1 and TRBJ2-1; a possible D gene is TRBD2 (6 bases). The V end lost 0 bases, the J end lost 3 bases, and 12 bases lay between the germline ends. The CDR3 loop spans 15 amino acids. Per germline, CDR1 DFQATT and CDR2 SNEGSKA (reference sequence). CDR3 sequence: CSARDRGSGYNEQFF. DNA of the CDR3: TGCAGTGCTAGAGATCGGGGTAGCGGCTACAATGAGCAGTTCTTC.

This clonotype was detected a few times. This chain connects TRBV20-1 to TRBJ2-7; D is undetermined. V lost 3 bases and J 1 base, leaving 10 bases between the germline ends. This CDR3 region has 13 residues. Germline CDR1 DFQATT, CDR2 SNEGSKA (reference sequence). Written as DNA, the CDR3 is TGCAGTGCTAGCGGCGGTCTGTCCTACGAGCAGTACTTC. Translated, it gives CSASGGLSYEQYF.

The V call is TRBV5-6, the J call TRBJ2-5; tentative D call: TRBD2 (5 bases). TRBJ2-1 explains the end of the DNA better; the J call may be wrong. Per germline, CDR1 SGHDT and CDR2 YYEEEE. This CDR3 is built from 14 residues. The CDR3: CASSGIGSNNEQFF. The CDR3 bases are TGTGCCAGCAGCGGGATAGGGAGCAACAATGAGCAGTTCTTC.

The chain links TRBV7-3 to TRBJ2-4; D is ambiguous. Germline lookup yields CDR1 SGHTA and CDR2 FQGTGA. This CDR3 region has 14 residues. Trimming shortened V by 2 bases and J by 8 bases, and 13 bases separated the two germline ends. CDR3: CASSLQAGSDIQYF. CDR3 bases: TGTGCCAGCAGCTTACAGGCCGGGTCGGACATTCAGTACTTC.

The rearrangement uses TRBV4-2 and TRBJ2-5, with TRBD2 matching over 10 bases. J was trimmed by 1 base and V by 0 bases; bases with no gene match: 5. CDR3 length equals 17 residues. Germline V lookup: CDR1 LGHNA, CDR2 YNFKEQ. The CDR3 loop is CASSQEVLAGAQETQYF. For the CDR3, the DNA is TGTGCCAGCAGCCAAGAGGTCCTAGCGGGAGCCCAAGAGACCCAGTACTTC.

The CDR3, as DNA: TGTGCCAGCAGTTTATCCGGACGGCCTCGGCAGTACTTC. Amino acids: CASSLSGRPRQYF. This sequence joins TRBV28 and TRBJ2-1; no clear D gene. The tail of the sequence fits TRBJ2-7 better, so the J call may be wrong. Germline lookup yields CDR1 MDHEN and CDR2 SYDVKM. This CDR3 has 13 residues.

There are many counts of this clonotype. The rearrangement uses TRBV4-1 and TRBJ2-5; TRBD2 aligns across 12 bases. V trimming: 4 bases; J trimming: 5 bases; junction bases outside the gene matches: 8. The CDR3 sequence is 16 residues long. The germline gives CDR1 MGHRA, CDR2 YSYEKL. The CDR3 DNA follows: TGCGCCAGCAGCCTCCGGACTAGCGGGGATGCGGAGACCCAGTACTTC. The encoded protein is CASSLRTSGDAETQYF.

The chain is built from TRBV20-1 and TRBJ2-1; D possibly corresponds to TRBD2 (5 bases). The CDR3 extends over 13 amino acids. Germline-derived CDR1 and CDR2 are DFQATT and SNEGSKA (reference sequence). V lost 7 bases, J lost 0 bases, and 10 bases lay in between. The CDR3 DNA reads TGCAGTGGGGAGTTGGGCTCCTACAATGAGCAGTTCTTC. Amino acid sequence: CSGELGSYNEQFF.

This clonotype occurred a few times. This chain joins TRBV5-1 and TRBJ2-5; 9 positions match TRBD2. CDR1 SGHRS and CDR2 YFSETQ come from the germline V gene. The ends lost 0 bases at V and 0 bases at J; junction bases unmatched: 15. The CDR3 consists of 20 residues. CDR3: CASSLAVGLAQLRYQETQYF. CDR3 in DNA: TGCGCCAGCAGCTTGGCCGTGGGACTAGCTCAACTACGGTACCAAGAGACCCAGTACTTC. Full variable domain (outside the CDR3, taken from reference TRBV5-1 and TRBJ2-5): KAGVTQTPRYLIKTRGQQVTLSCSPISGHRSVSWYQQTPGQGLQFLFEYFSETQRNKGNFPGRFSGRQFSNSRSEMNVSTLELGDSALYLCASSLAVGLAQLRYQETQYFGPGTRLLVL.

This clonotype was counted ten times or more. This rearrangement joins TRBV4-2 to TRBJ2-7; D might be TRBD2 (6 bases). The CDR3 runs to 15 residues. Germline CDR1 LGHNA, CDR2 YNFKEQ. Trimming shortened V by 0 bases and J by 2 bases, and 11 bases separated the two germline ends. CDR3 DNA sequence: TGTGCCAGCAGCCAAGATTCTAGCGTACCCTACGAGCAGTACTTC. It encodes CASSQDSSVPYEQYF.

The chain links TRBV4-1 to TRBJ2-7, with 9 nucleotides matching TRBD2. The CDR3 sequence is 17 residues long. Trimming at V came to 1 base and at J to 4 bases, leaving 11 bases not matched to a gene. Germline V gives CDR1 MGHRA, CDR2 YSYEKL. CDR3 nucleotide sequence: TGCGCCAGCAGCCAAGTATCCGCGGGAGGGCCCTCATACGAGCAGTACTTC. It yields the protein CASSQVSAGGPSYEQYF.

The chain links TRBV10-3 to TRBJ2-7, with 11 bases that match TRBD1. CDR3 size: 16 residues. Trimming cost V 4 bases and J 2 bases; bases outside gene matches: 7. The germline gives CDR1 ENHRY, CDR2 SYGVKD. CDR3 amino acids: CAISVPRGQGAYEQYF. The CDR3 DNA follows: TGTGCCATCAGTGTCCCTCGGGGACAGGGGGCCTACGAGCAGTACTTC.

This clonotype was seen a handful of times. A read error may account for a junction end that differs from germline. The chain joins TRBV4-3 to TRBJ2-2; 12 nucleotides match TRBD1. CDR1 and CDR2 from the germline V gene are LGHNA and YSLEER. CDR3 length equals 17 residues. CDR3 nucleotide sequence: TGCGCCAGCAGCCAAGATGGGACAGGGGGCATGACCGGGGAGCTGCTTTTT. This sequence encodes CASSQDGTGGMTGELLF.

The genes are TRBV29-1 and TRBJ1-1; 9 nucleotides agree with TRBD1. Germline-derived CDR1 and CDR2 are SQVTM and ANQGSEA. This CDR3 contains 16 residues. V shed 7 bases, J shed 3 bases, and the junction held 15 bases outside the gene matches. CDR3 loop: CSAEPGTGMLDTEAFF. The CDR3 DNA follows: TGCAGCGCTGAGCCCGGGACAGGGATGTTGGACACTGAAGCTTTCTTT.

As to this clonotype: A read error may explain this, as a much larger clone is one base away. The rearrangement uses TRBV20-1 and TRBJ1-5, with TRBD1 identical over 7 bases. The CDR3 extends over 13 amino acids. CDR1 and CDR2 from the germline V gene are DFQATT and SNEGSKA (reference sequence). The CDR3 protein is CSAPQGTYHPQHF. The CDR3 bases are TGCAGTGCCCCACAGGGGACCTATCACCCCCAGCATTTT.

V usage is TRBV3-1 and J usage is TRBJ2-2; TRBD1 is a possible D gene (7 bases). Germline V CDR1 and CDR2: LGHDT, YNNKEL (reference sequence). The CDR3 runs to 17 residues. Trimming removed 4 bases from V and 5 bases from J, with 20 bases in between. The CDR3 DNA reads as TGTGCCAGCAGCCCAGGGGGTACCTTGGGGGGAACCGGGGAGCTGTTTTTT. Its translation is CASSPGGTLGGTGELFF.

This clonotype turned up a few times. This chain links TRBV11-2 with TRBJ2-1, with 7 bases fitting TRBD2. The CDR3 runs to 15 residues. Germline CDR1 reads SGHAT; CDR2 reads FQNNGV. V shed 0 bases, J shed 4 bases, and the junction held 3 bases outside the gene matches. The DNA for the CDR3 is TGTGCCAGCAGCTTAGATCTGGGAGGGTACAATGAGCAGTTCTTC. Residues: CASSLDLGGYNEQFF.

V is TRBV24-1 and J is TRBJ2-1; 9 nucleotides agree with TRBD2. This CDR3 has 13 residues. The germline CDR1 and CDR2 sequences are KGHDR and SFDVKD. J was trimmed by 4 bases and V by 10 bases; bases with no gene match: 4. The CDR3 bases are TGTGCCACGCGGGAGGGCCCATACAATGAGCAGTTCTTC. It codes for CATREGPYNEQFF.

The table lists this clonotype with a few counts. The chain joins TRBV18 to TRBJ2-2, with D possibly TRBD1 on 5 matching bases. Between the trimmed V and J ends, which lost 3 bases and 5 bases, there was a span of 10 bases. Germline V gene sequence: CDR1 KGHSH, CDR2 LQKENI. The CDR3 loop spans 14 amino acids. DNA for the CDR3: TGTGCCAGCTCACCGCAACAGGAAACCGGGGAGCTGTTTTTT. This translates into CASSPQQETGELFF.

This clonotype has only a few counts. The genes are TRBV27 and TRBJ1-4; tentative D call: TRBD1 (5 bases). Trimming took off 4 bases at V and 5 bases at J, with 11 bases between the two ends. In germline, CDR1 is MNHEY, CDR2 SMNVEV (reference sequence). The CDR3 sequence is 14 residues long. This chain's CDR3 is CASSYQGENEKLFF. Here the CDR3 DNA reads TGTGCCAGCAGTTACCAGGGTGAAAATGAAAAACTGTTTTTT. The variable domain in full, completed from reference TRBV27 and TRBJ1-4, reads EAQVTQNPRYLITVTGKKLTVTCSQNMNHEYMSWYRQDPGLGLRQIYYSMNVEVTDKGDVPEGYKVSRKEKRNFPLILESPSPNQTSLYFCASSYQGENEKLFFGSGTQLSVL.

The chain employs TRBV29-1 and TRBJ2-2, with 7 nucleotides matching TRBD2. V shed 7 bases, J shed 5 bases, and the junction held 13 bases outside the gene matches. Germline V gives CDR1 SQVTM, CDR2 ANQGSEA. The CDR3 has 15 residues. The CDR3 here is CSGFGGRGETGELFF. The CDR3 DNA is TGCAGCGGATTTGGAGGCCGGGGGGAAACCGGGGAGCTGTTTTTT.